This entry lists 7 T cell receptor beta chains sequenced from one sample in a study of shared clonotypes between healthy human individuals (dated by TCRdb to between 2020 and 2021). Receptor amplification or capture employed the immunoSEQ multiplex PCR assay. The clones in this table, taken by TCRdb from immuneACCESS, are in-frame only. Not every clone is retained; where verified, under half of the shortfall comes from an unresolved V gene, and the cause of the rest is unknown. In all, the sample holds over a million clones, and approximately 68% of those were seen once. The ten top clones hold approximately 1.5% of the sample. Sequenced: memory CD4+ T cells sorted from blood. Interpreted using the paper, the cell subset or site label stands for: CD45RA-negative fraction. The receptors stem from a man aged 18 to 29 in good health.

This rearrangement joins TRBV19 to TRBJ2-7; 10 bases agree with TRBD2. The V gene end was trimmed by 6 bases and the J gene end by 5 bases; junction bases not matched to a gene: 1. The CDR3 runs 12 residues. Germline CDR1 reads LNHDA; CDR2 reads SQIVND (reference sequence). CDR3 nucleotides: TGTGCCAGTAGGGGACTAGCGAACGAGCAGTACTTC. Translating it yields CASRGLANEQYF.

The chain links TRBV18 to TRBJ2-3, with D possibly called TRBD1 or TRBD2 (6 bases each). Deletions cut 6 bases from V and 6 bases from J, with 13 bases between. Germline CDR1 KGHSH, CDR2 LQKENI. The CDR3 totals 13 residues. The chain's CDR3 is CASSYRDSDTQYF. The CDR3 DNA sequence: TGTGCCAGCTCCTACAGGGACTCCGATACGCAGTATTTT.

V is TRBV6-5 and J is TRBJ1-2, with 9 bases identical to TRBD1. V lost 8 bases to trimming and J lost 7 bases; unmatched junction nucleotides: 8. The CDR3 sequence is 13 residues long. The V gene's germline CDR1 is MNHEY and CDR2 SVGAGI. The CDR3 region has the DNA TGTGCCAGCGGCAAGGGACAGGGTTTTGGCTACACCTTC. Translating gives CASGKGQGFGYTF.

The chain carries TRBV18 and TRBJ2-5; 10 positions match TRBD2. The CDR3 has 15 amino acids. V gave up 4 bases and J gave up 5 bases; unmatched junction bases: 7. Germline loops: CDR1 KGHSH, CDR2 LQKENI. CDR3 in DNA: TGTGCCAGCTCACGTGTAGCGGGAGGCGGCGAGACCCAGTACTTC. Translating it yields CASSRVAGGGETQYF.

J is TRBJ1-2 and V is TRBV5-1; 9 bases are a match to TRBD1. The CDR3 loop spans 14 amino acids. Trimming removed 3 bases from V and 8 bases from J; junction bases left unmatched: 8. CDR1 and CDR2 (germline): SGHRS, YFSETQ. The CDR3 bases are TGCGCCAGCAGCTGGAGGGACAGGGAAGGAGGCTACACCTTC. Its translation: CASSWRDREGGYTF.

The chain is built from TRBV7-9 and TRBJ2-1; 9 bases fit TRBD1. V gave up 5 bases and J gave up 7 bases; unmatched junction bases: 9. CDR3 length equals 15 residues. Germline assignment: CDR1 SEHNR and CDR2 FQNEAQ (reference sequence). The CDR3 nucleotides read TGTGCCAGCAGCCGAGGGACAGGGAGGCGGAATGAGCAGTTCTTC. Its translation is CASSRGTGRRNEQFF.

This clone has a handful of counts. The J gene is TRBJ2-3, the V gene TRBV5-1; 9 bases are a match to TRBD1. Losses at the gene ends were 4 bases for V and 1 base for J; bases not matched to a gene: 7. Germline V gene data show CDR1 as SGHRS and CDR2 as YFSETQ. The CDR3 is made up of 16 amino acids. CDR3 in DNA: TGCGCCAGCAGCCCGCCGACAGGGGGAGGCACAGATACGCAGTATTTT. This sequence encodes CASSPPTGGGTDTQYF.